This TCR beta chain was recovered during a study of T-cell reconstitution after alpha-beta-depleted transplantation in children. The germline V gene has CDR1 GTSNPN and CDR2 SVGIG (reference sequence). CDR3 length equals 13 residues. V dropped 0 bases and J dropped 3 bases, with 6 bases sitting between them. This sample's TCRbeta library carried unique molecular identifier barcodes. MiXCR, run by TCRdb on the PCR reads, gives a single entry per CDR3 protein. The table lists hundreds of thousands of distinct CDR3 sequences, about a tenth of them singletons. Study-wide findings and caveats: From surviving recipient T cells and thymic progenitors came the high day-60 TCRbeta diversity observed in some patients. Newly produced T cells mostly accounted for T-cell counts and diversity one year post-transplant. Reportedly, alpha-beta T cells present about two months post-transplant originated from several hundred expanded clones of graft origin.

To note about this clonotype: Its specificity is not known.

Sequenced here: PBMCs, sampled before TCRalphabeta/CD19-depleted stem cell transplant. The TCR originated in a boy under three years old with acute myeloid leukemia, due to receive a stem cell transplant. J is TRBJ1-5 and V is TRBV30; D unclear. The CDR3 loop is CAWSVQDNQPQHF. In DNA, the CDR3 is TGTGCCTGGAGTGTACAAGACAATCAGCCCCAGCATTTT.